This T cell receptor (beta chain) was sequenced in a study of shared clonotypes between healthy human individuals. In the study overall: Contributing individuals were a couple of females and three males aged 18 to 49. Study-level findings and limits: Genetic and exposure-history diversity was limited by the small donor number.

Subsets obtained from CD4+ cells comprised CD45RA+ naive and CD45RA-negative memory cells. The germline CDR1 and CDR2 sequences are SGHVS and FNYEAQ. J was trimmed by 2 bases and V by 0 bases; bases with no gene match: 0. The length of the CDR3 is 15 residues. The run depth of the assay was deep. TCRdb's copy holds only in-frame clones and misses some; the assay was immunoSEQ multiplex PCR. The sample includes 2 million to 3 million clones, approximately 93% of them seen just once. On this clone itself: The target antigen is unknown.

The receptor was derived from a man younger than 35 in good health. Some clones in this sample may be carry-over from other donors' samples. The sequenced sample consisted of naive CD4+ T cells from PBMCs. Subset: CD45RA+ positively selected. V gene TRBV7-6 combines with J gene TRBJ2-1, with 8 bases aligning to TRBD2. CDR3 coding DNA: TGTGCCAGCAGCTTAGCAGCGGGGGCCTACAATGAGCAGTTCTTC. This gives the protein CASSLAAGAYNEQFF.